Listed below are T cell receptor beta chains from one sample, sequenced in a study of T cell repertoires in ileal Crohn's disease. Repertoires were generated with immunoSEQ multiplex PCR, while TCRdb's copy carries only in-frame clones and drops some. The data contain 9,500 to 12,000 clones, more than 75% of them seen just once; the ten biggest clones take up more than 8%. The sequencing input was ileal tissue. The receptors were gathered from an adult with Crohn's disease. The CDR3 runs from the conserved cysteine through the conserved F or W. D genes are given only for firm matches. Rows may omit the clone size; those that give it use once, few, many or a size class.

j_gene: TRBJ1-4
abundance: -
d_gene: -
v_gene: TRBV6-5
CDR3nt: TGTGCCAGTTCCAAGAGGGGGTCAACTAATGAAAAACTGTTTTTT
CDR3aa: CASSKRGSTNEKLFF

j_gene: TRBJ2-7
abundance: -
d_gene: TRBD2
v_gene: TRBV7-2
CDR3nt: TGTGCCAGCAGCCTCGAAGCTAGCGGGTCCTACGAGCAGTACTTC
CDR3aa: CASSLEASGSYEQYF

j_gene: TRBJ2-2
abundance: -
d_gene: -
v_gene: TRBV4-2
CDR3nt: TGTGCCAGCAGCCAAGACCTCTCGAGAGGCGGGGAGCTGTTTTTT
CDR3aa: CASSQDLSRGGELFF

j_gene: TRBJ1-6
abundance: -
d_gene: -
v_gene: TRBV30
CDR3nt: TGTGCCTGGAGTGGGGGGCGAGGGCGGACCCTCCACTTT
CDR3aa: CAWSGGRGRTLHF

j_gene: TRBJ1-2
abundance: -
d_gene: TRBD1
v_gene: TRBV5-8
CDR3nt: TGTGCCAGCAGCACCCGACAGGGGACCTATGGCTACACCTTC
CDR3aa: CASSTRQGTYGYTF

j_gene: TRBJ2-3
abundance: -
d_gene: -
v_gene: TRBV4-3
CDR3nt: TGCGCCAGCAGCCGAGGATTCCGGGGTTCTAGGACAGATACGCAGTATTTT
CDR3aa: CASSRGFRGSRTDTQYF

j_gene: TRBJ1-2
abundance: -
d_gene: TRBD1
v_gene: TRBV6-5
CDR3nt: TGTGCCAGCAGTCTGACAGGGTATGATGGCTACACCTTC
CDR3aa: CASSLTGYDGYTF

j_gene: TRBJ1-3
abundance: -
d_gene: -
v_gene: TRBV5-1
CDR3nt: TGCGCCAGCAGCTGGGGAGCCCTCTCTGGAAACACCATATATTTT
CDR3aa: CASSWGALSGNTIYF

j_gene: TRBJ2-6
abundance: -
d_gene: TRBD1
v_gene: TRBV5-1
CDR3nt: TGCGCCAGCAGCTTAAGGACAGGGGATCTCTCTGGGGCCAACGTCCTGACTTTC
CDR3aa: CASSLRTGDLSGANVLTF

j_gene: TRBJ2-2
abundance: -
d_gene: -
v_gene: TRBV7-7
CDR3nt: TGTGCTAGCAGTTCGGGACTCAGAACCGGGGAGCTGTTTTTT
CDR3aa: CASSSGLRTGELFF

j_gene: TRBJ1-2
abundance: once
d_gene: -
v_gene: TRBV5-1
CDR3nt: TGCGCCAGCAGCTTGGGTCAGGGGAACTATGGCTACACCTTC
CDR3aa: CASSLGQGNYGYTF

j_gene: TRBJ2-7
abundance: -
d_gene: -
v_gene: TRBV19
CDR3nt: TGTGCCAGTAGTTCAAGAGGGCAACGCGAGCAGTACTTC
CDR3aa: CASSSRGQREQYF

j_gene: TRBJ1-4
abundance: -
d_gene: -
v_gene: TRBV30
CDR3nt: TGTGCCTGCCGAGATGAAAAACTGTTTTTT
CDR3aa: CACRDEKLFF

j_gene: TRBJ2-7
abundance: once
d_gene: TRBD2
v_gene: TRBV9
CDR3nt: TGTGCCAGCAGCGCGACCCCGGGACTAGCGGGAGGGCCGGGTGAGCAGTACTTC
CDR3aa: CASSATPGLAGGPGEQYF

j_gene: TRBJ1-1
abundance: -
d_gene: -
v_gene: TRBV5-1
CDR3nt: TGCGCCAGCAGCTTGATGTGGAACACTGAAGCTTTCTTT
CDR3aa: CASSLMWNTEAFF